This TCR beta chain was recovered during a study of identical twins. Study-level points and caveats: Cross-sectional statistics, not tracking of the same donors, supported the conclusions.

Donors were all healthy Caucasians. The CDR3 extends over 15 amino acids. Germline V gives CDR1 DFQATT, CDR2 SNEGSKA (reference sequence). V gave up 6 bases and J gave up 2 bases, with 20 bases separating them. Through template switching, a universal primer site was introduced, and the cDNA contained unique molecular identifiers. TCRdb ran MiXCR on the 5' RACE reads and lists one entry per CDR3 protein. This table has roughly 490,000 distinct CDR3 sequences, 13% to 15% appearing once. Turning to this clonotype: Its antigen remains unknown.

Separately, the same data were catalogued under a study of yellow fever vaccine responses in identical twins.

This receptor was taken from a young woman in good health. The V gene is TRBV20-1, the J gene TRBJ2-7; possible D gene TRBD2, 6 bases. The sample taken for sequencing was CD4+ T cells sorted from blood. This chain's CDR3 is CSAPARGLGPYEQYF. Written as DNA, the CDR3 is TGCAGTGCCCCTGCCCGGGGACTCGGGCCCTACGAGCAGTACTTC.